This T cell receptor beta chain was found in a study of blood T cell repertoires in COVID-19. Only in-frame clones appear in the TCRdb table, and some are missing; sequencing was by immunoSEQ multiplex PCR. In the table there are more than 80,000 clones, roughly 90% of which are singletons. Germline lookup yields CDR1 MDHEN and CDR2 SYDVKM. With 1 base removed from V and 0 bases from J, the gap between germline ends came to 7 bases. This CDR3 spans 16 amino acids. The genes are TRBV28 and TRBJ2-6; no firm D call. The sequencing input was peripheral blood. This clonotype originated in a man at least 80 years old with acute or convalescent COVID-19. CDR3 sequence reads: CASSLFSDSGANVLTF. Written as DNA, the CDR3 is TGTGCCAGCAGTTTATTCTCAGACTCTGGGGCCAACGTCCTGACTTTC.